These 2 T cell receptor beta chains share one sample of origin, sequenced in a study of identical twins. Using its own MiXCR run on the 5' RACE reads, TCRdb lists one record per CDR3 protein. The sample consists of 1.5 million to 2 million distinct CDR3 sequences, about 30% of them appearing once. Sequencing was done on a sample of cord blood. These receptor sequences come from a newborn girl in good health.

This clonotype was counted a few times. The rearrangement uses TRBV12-3 or TRBV12-4 and TRBJ2-4, with 7 bases fitting TRBD1. The CDR3 has 13 residues. V dropped 6 bases and J dropped 8; count of bases not matched to a gene: 7. The DNA for the CDR3 is TGTGCCAGCAGGTTGACAGGGATAGACATTCAGTACTTC. Amino acids: CASRLTGIDIQYF.

The rearrangement uses TRBV18 and TRBJ1-1; weak D call: TRBD1 (5 bases). CDR3 size: 19 residues. Germline V lookup: CDR1 KGHSH, CDR2 LQKENI. Trimming took 0 bases from V and 2 from J, leaving 22 bases between them. CDR3 protein: CASSPPIGPGGRLNTEAFF. In DNA form, the CDR3 reads TGTGCCAGCTCACCACCGATAGGACCGGGGGGACGATTAAACACTGAAGCTTTCTTT.